This TCR beta chain comes out of a study of cytomegalovirus exposure and HLA in healthy donors. Study conclusions and caveats: The productive fraction for most TCR beta V segments was about 87% or about 30% in an earlier analysis.

The CDR3 covers 15 residues. With V trimmed by 2 bases and J by 4 bases, 3 bases remained unmatched. CDR1 is MNHNS and CDR2 is SASEGT in the germline V gene. With regard to this clone: Its specificity is not known.

PCR employed 60 Vbeta and 13 Jbeta primers. TCRdb keeps only in-frame clones here, not all; method: immunoSEQ multiplex PCR. The sample has approximately 110,000 clones; roughly 68% are singletons. Each donor was healthy, and each was a bone marrow donor. The source is a woman aged 25-40 years in good health and CMV-seronegative. V gene TRBV6-1 combines with J gene TRBJ2-1, with 9 bases matching TRBD2. What was sequenced was PBMCs. The CDR3, as DNA: TGTGCCAGCAGTGAATCCCTAGCGGGGTACAATGAGCAGTTCTTC. This translates into CASSESLAGYNEQFF.